These 27 T cell receptor beta chains came from one sample sequenced in a study of blood T cell repertoires in COVID-19 (dated by TCRdb to 2018 to 2021). The library was generated by the immunoSEQ multiplex PCR assay. The table was pulled from immuneACCESS by TCRdb, which kept in-frame rearrangements only. Such tables lose some clones; where checked, under half of the loss comes from unresolved V genes, and the rest has no known cause. The sample includes about 380,000 clones, with roughly 87% observed a single time. 2.5% to 3.5% of the sample lies in the top ten. The sequenced sample was PBMCs or T cells enriched from blood (not recorded which). The source of these receptors is a woman aged 25 to 39 who had recovered from COVID-19.

J is TRBJ1-1 and V is TRBV7-9, with 8 bases that match TRBD1. Germline V gives CDR1 SEHNR, CDR2 FQNEAQ (reference sequence). V shed 3 bases and J 2 bases; nucleotides not matched to a gene: 5. The CDR3 consists of 15 residues. This CDR3 is CASSFGSGGNTEAFF. The CDR3 region has the DNA TGTGCCAGCAGCTTTGGGTCAGGGGGCAACACTGAAGCTTTCTTT.

J is TRBJ1-3 and V is TRBV11-2, with D hard to call. V lost 4 bases, J lost 2 bases, and 15 bases lay in between. CDR1 and CDR2 from the germline V gene are SGHAT and FQNNGV. This CDR3 is built from 16 residues. CDR3 DNA: TGTGCCAGCAGCTCGGACGGACTCTACGCTGGAAACACCATATATTTT. It specifies CASSSDGLYAGNTIYF.

This clone was seen more than once but under ten times. The V gene is TRBV3-1 (or the pseudogene TRBV3-2), the J gene TRBJ2-7; 14 bases map to TRBD2. CDR3 size: 18 residues. V was clipped by 5 bases and J by 3 bases; unmatched bases: 12. The germline CDR1 and CDR2 sequences are LGHDT and YNNKEL (reference sequence). The CDR3 coding sequence is TGTGCCAGCAGCGGACTACCGGGACTAGCGGGGGCGATCTACGAGCAGTACTTC. Protein product: CASSGLPGLAGAIYEQYF.

This chain connects TRBV7-8 to TRBJ2-1, with 12 bases fitting TRBD2. This CDR3 spans 16 amino acids. V lost 5 bases and J lost 5; bases outside the gene matches: 7. CDR1 and CDR2 (germline): SGHVS, FQNEAQ. CDR3 DNA: TGTGCCAGCAGCACCGGACTAGCGGGGCCCGACAATGAGCAGTTCTTC. Translated, it gives CASSTGLAGPDNEQFF.

A few counts support this clone. CDR3 protein: CASRVTRARQPQHF. CDR3 in DNA: TGTGCCAGCAGGGTGACCAGGGCTCGTCAGCCCCAGCATTTT. The chain carries TRBV28 and TRBJ1-5; possible D gene TRBD1, 5 bases. V dropped 6 bases and J dropped 6 bases, with 15 bases sitting between them. CDR1 is MDHEN and CDR2 is SYDVKM in the germline V gene. The CDR3 runs 14 residues.

The CDR3 DNA sequence: TGTGCCAGCAGCCCCGCCCCGGCAGGGAATGGCTACACCTTC. It encodes CASSPAPAGNGYTF. The chain employs TRBV4-2 and TRBJ1-2; D is possibly TRBD1 (5 bases). The CDR3 runs 14 residues. V lost 4 bases and J 6 bases, leaving 15 bases between the germline ends. CDR1 and CDR2 from the germline V gene are LGHNA and YNFKEQ.

The chain employs TRBV20-1 and TRBJ1-2, with a tentative D call TRBD1 (5 bases). V lost 3 bases and J lost 10, with 9 bases in between. Germline V gene sequence: CDR1 DFQATT, CDR2 SNEGSKA (reference sequence). This CDR3 has 10 residues. CDR3 DNA sequence: TGCAGTGCTAGGACAGAATTCTACACCTTC. Encoded protein: CSARTEFYTF.

This clone was picked up one time. The chain couples TRBV11-1 to TRBJ2-3, with TRBD2 matching 12 bases. This CDR3 is 16 amino acids long. The germline V gene encodes CDR1 SGHAT and CDR2 FQDESV (reference sequence). Germline trimming cut 4 bases from V and 5 bases from J; bases unmatched to any gene: 7. For the CDR3, the DNA is TGTGCCAGCAGCTGCCGACTAGCGGGGGCCGTAGATACGCAGTATTTT. It is translated as CASSCRLAGAVDTQYF.

The CDR3 loop reads CATSRDWSQEAFF. As DNA, the CDR3 is TGTGCCACCAGCAGAGATTGGTCCCAGGAAGCTTTCTTT. J is TRBJ1-1 and V is TRBV15; D remains ambiguous. V was clipped by 0 bases and J by 8 bases, with 10 bases between them. Looked up from germline, CDR1 is LNHNV and CDR2 is YYDKDF (reference sequence). This CDR3 contains 13 residues.

The chain has TRBV2 and TRBJ2-1; 8 bases line up with TRBD1. The V gene's germline CDR1 is SNHLY and CDR2 FYNNEI. J lost 7 bases, V lost 3 bases, and 8 bases had no gene match. There are 15 residues in the CDR3. The CDR3 sequence: CASSDYGQGGNEQFF. The CDR3 coding sequence is TGTGCCAGCAGTGATTATGGACAGGGTGGGAATGAGCAGTTCTTC. The complete variable domain, with remaining parts taken from reference TRBV2 and TRBJ2-1, reads EPEVTQTPSHQVTQMGQEVILRCVPISNHLYFYWYRQILGQKVEFLVSFYNNEISEKSEIFDDQFSVERPDGSNFTLKIRSTKLEDSAMYFCASSDYGQGGNEQFFGPGTRLTVL.

Details on this clone: The junction departs from germline at one end; a sequencing error may be responsible. This chain uses TRBV28 with TRBJ1-5, with no clear D. CDR3 size: 15 residues. The germline V gene has CDR1 MDHEN and CDR2 SYDVKM. CDR3 coding DNA: TGTGCCAGCGGTTTGACGGGAAGGGACAATCAGCCCCAGCATTTT. Translation gives CASGLTGRDNQPQHF.

This chain connects TRBV2 to TRBJ1-6; D is perhaps TRBD1 (5 bases). The CDR3 contains 14 residues. Germline CDR1 reads SNHLY; CDR2 reads FYNNEI. Trimming removed 6 bases from V and 7 bases from J, with 13 bases in between. The CDR3 loop is CASRRTIQNSPLHF. The CDR3 DNA follows: TGTGCCAGCAGACGGACAATTCAGAATTCACCCCTCCACTTT.

The chain is built from TRBV7-8 and TRBJ2-1, with 8 nucleotides matching TRBD1. Germline CDR1 is SGHVS and CDR2 is FQNEAQ. Trimming took 5 bases from V and 4 from J; bases not matched to a gene: 10. This CDR3 comprises 16 residues. The CDR3 sequence is CASSTSRQGKYNEQFF. The CDR3 nucleotides read TGTGCCAGCAGCACCTCACGACAGGGGAAGTACAATGAGCAGTTCTTC.

This clone was recorded a few times. The V gene is TRBV24-1, the J gene TRBJ1-3, with 8 nucleotides matching TRBD1. With 3 bases clipped from V and 2 bases from J, the junction kept 2 bases outside the gene matches. Looked up from germline, CDR1 is KGHDR and CDR2 is SFDVKD. This CDR3 spans 15 amino acids. In nucleotides, the CDR3 is TGTGCCACCAGTGATCCCAGGGGGCCTGGAAACACCATATATTTT. Translated: CATSDPRGPGNTIYF.

The chain recombines TRBV28 with TRBJ2-7, with 7 bases identical to TRBD1. V shed 7 bases, J shed 2 bases, and the junction held 2 bases outside the gene matches. Germline CDR1 and CDR2: MDHEN and SYDVKM. The CDR3 has 12 residues. Here the CDR3 reads CASNQGAYEQYF. As DNA, the CDR3 is TGTGCCAGCAATCAGGGGGCCTACGAGCAGTACTTC.

The chain carries TRBV5-1 and TRBJ1-1; TRBD1 matches 8 bases. Germline assignment: CDR1 SGHRS and CDR2 YFSETQ. The CDR3 is 15 amino acids. Germline trimming cut 4 bases from V and 6 bases from J; bases unmatched to any gene: 11. Here the CDR3 reads CASSPRTGRSAEAFF. In DNA form, the CDR3 reads TGCGCCAGCAGCCCTAGGACAGGGCGCAGCGCTGAAGCTTTCTTT.

The chain employs TRBV5-1 and TRBJ1-1; possibly TRBD1 for D (5 bases). Germline-derived CDR1 and CDR2 are SGHRS and YFSETQ. The germline V and J ends were trimmed by 0 bases and 6 bases, with 12 bases remaining between them. The CDR3 consists of 14 residues. CDR3 in DNA: TGCGCCAGCAGCTTGGAGCTTTTACAGGCTGAAGCTTTCTTT. Protein product: CASSLELLQAEAFF.

The chain carries TRBV4-1 and TRBJ2-3; 7 bases align to TRBD2. This CDR3 is 17 amino acids long. Germline V gene lookup returns CDR1 MGHRA and CDR2 YSYEKL. V shed 2 bases, J shed 2 bases, and the junction held 10 bases outside the gene matches. Here the CDR3 reads CASSQSPQGGDTDTQYF. The CDR3 DNA sequence: TGCGCCAGCAGCCAATCCCCCCAGGGAGGGGACACAGATACGCAGTATTTT.

The chain employs TRBV7-9 and TRBJ1-6; the D is unclear. The CDR3 runs 13 residues. The V gene's germline CDR1 is SEHNR and CDR2 FQNEAQ (reference sequence). V shed 4 bases and J shed 14 bases, with 15 bases lying between them. CDR3 coding DNA: TGTGCCAGCAGCTCACCGGGAGCCTCATCCCTCCACTTT. As protein: CASSSPGASSLHF.

The chain combines TRBV27 with TRBJ1-2; D might be TRBD1 (6 bases). The V gene's germline CDR1 is MNHEY and CDR2 SMNVEV (reference sequence). V was trimmed by 5 bases and J by 8 bases, leaving 18 bases between them. CDR3 size: 14 residues. The CDR3: CASSPLDSVGGYTF. CDR3 coding DNA: TGTGCCAGCAGTCCTCTGGACAGTGTGGGAGGCTACACCTTC.

A word on this clone: The junction differs from germline at one of its ends, possibly a read error. The gene calls are TRBV7-7 and TRBJ2-5; D may be TRBD2 (5 bases). The germline V gene has CDR1 SSHAT and CDR2 FNYEAQ (reference sequence). The CDR3 runs 15 residues. CDR3 sequence (DNA): TGTGCTAGCAGCTTGACCACGGGGTCCGGGGAGACCCAGTACTTC. Translation gives CASSLTTGSGETQYF.

The chain recombines TRBV27 with TRBJ2-5, with TRBD1 identical over 7 bases. CDR1 and CDR2 (germline): MNHEY, SMNVEV (reference sequence). V dropped 2 bases and J dropped 5; count of bases not matched to a gene: 5. The CDR3 has 14 amino acids. The CDR3 sequence: CASSLVWGQETQYF. DNA for the CDR3: TGTGCCAGCAGTTTAGTATGGGGACAGGAGACCCAGTACTTC.

V and J are TRBV2 and TRBJ2-7; TRBD1 is a possible D gene (6 bases). V shed 6 bases and J shed 4 bases, with 16 bases lying between them. This CDR3 is built from 14 residues. Germline CDR1 SNHLY, CDR2 FYNNEI. The CDR3: CASRDSESMYEQYF. The CDR3 coding sequence is TGTGCCAGCAGGGACAGTGAGAGTATGTACGAGCAGTACTTC.

The V gene is TRBV5-1, the J gene TRBJ2-7; a weak D match, TRBD1 (6 bases). Germline CDR1 reads SGHRS; CDR2 reads YFSETQ. CDR3 length: 14 amino acids. Trimming stripped 2 bases from V and 1 base from J, with 10 bases between. CDR3: CASSFEDRSYEQYF. The CDR3 bases are TGCGCCAGCAGCTTTGAGGACAGATCCTACGAGCAGTACTTC.

V is TRBV29-1 and J is TRBJ2-7; possible D gene TRBD2, 6 bases. CDR1 is SQVTM and CDR2 is ANQGSEA in the germline V gene. Trimming took off 3 bases at V and 0 bases at J, with 9 bases between the two ends. This CDR3 comprises 13 residues. The CDR3: CSVEEGSSYEQYF. The CDR3 nucleotides are TGCAGCGTTGAGGAGGGAAGCTCCTACGAGCAGTACTTC.

The rearrangement links TRBV9 to TRBJ2-2; 8 bases are shared with TRBD1. In germline, CDR1 is SGDLS, CDR2 YYNGEE. The length of the CDR3 is 16 residues. V shed 2 bases and J 3 bases; nucleotides not matched to a gene: 6. CDR3 in DNA: TGTGCCAGCAGCGTTACAGGGGGGATCTACACCGGGGAGCTGTTTTTT. It codes for CASSVTGGIYTGELFF. Full variable domain (rest looked up from reference TRBV9 and TRBJ2-2): DSGVTQTPKHLITATGQRVTLRCSPRSGDLSVYWYQQSLDQGLQFLIQYYNGEERAKGNILERFSAQQFPDLHSELNLSSLELGDSALYFCASSVTGGIYTGELFFGEGSRLTVL.

The V gene is TRBV10-1, the J gene TRBJ1-1, with 7 bases aligning to TRBD1. The CDR3 sequence is 13 residues long. V dropped 8 bases and J dropped 1; count of bases not matched to a gene: 4. Germline V gene data show CDR1 as WNHNN and CDR2 as SYGVQD (reference sequence). Here the CDR3 reads CASGDSSNTEAFF. In nucleotides, the CDR3 is TGCGCCAGCGGGGACAGCTCGAACACTGAAGCTTTCTTT.